This entry lists 27 T cell receptor beta chains sequenced from one sample in a study of T cell responses to AZD1222 COVID-19 vaccine (TCRdb year 2021). The receptor library was made with the immunoSEQ multiplex PCR assay. The clones in this table, taken by TCRdb from immuneACCESS, are in-frame only. Not every clone is retained; where verified, under half of the shortfall comes from an unresolved V gene, and the cause of the rest is unknown. For this sample there are some 130,000 clones; over 85% appear just once. The ten largest clones capture 8.4% of the sample. Reading the label with the study, this specimen's time point is: baseline before first vaccination. Source: peripheral blood, taken on day 0 of AZD1222 vaccination. The receptors shown here come from an adult in good health.

The CDR3 DNA sequence: TGTGCCAGCAGCTTGGCAGGGGGCCTGAACTATGGCTACACCTTC. Residues: CASSLAGGLNYGYTF. This chain links TRBV5-5 with TRBJ1-2, with 8 bases fitting TRBD1. From germline, CDR1 is SGHKS and CDR2 YYEKEE (reference sequence). The CDR3 contains 15 residues. The V segment lost 0 bases and the J segment 2 bases; nucleotides outside the gene matches: 3.

This clone was picked up a small number of times. This sequence joins TRBV27 and TRBJ1-5, with 9 bases aligning to TRBD1. V gave up 6 bases and J gave up 6 bases; unmatched junction bases: 6. The CDR3 has 14 residues. Germline lookup yields CDR1 MNHEY and CDR2 SMNVEV (reference sequence). CDR3 residues: CASRETGGGQPQHF. The CDR3 nucleotides are TGTGCCAGCAGGGAGACAGGGGGTGGTCAGCCCCAGCATTTT.

This sequence joins TRBV10-3 and TRBJ2-1; 11 bases agree with TRBD2. Germline CDR1 and CDR2: ENHRY and SYGVKD. The trim removed 7 bases at V and 8 bases at J, leaving 10 bases unmatched. The CDR3 consists of 15 residues. In DNA form, the CDR3 reads TGTGCCATCAAGGGGACTAGCGGATTTGGCGATGAGCAGTTCTTC. It specifies CAIKGTSGFGDEQFF.

The rearrangement joins TRBV5-4 to TRBJ1-3; the D gene is possibly TRBD1 (5 bases). CDR1 SGHNT and CDR2 YYREEE come from the germline V gene (reference sequence). The length of the CDR3 is 13 residues. Trimming shortened V by 0 bases and J by 9 bases, and 10 bases separated the two germline ends. CDR3 nucleotides: TGTGCCAGCAGCTTGGCTAGGGACGGCACCATATATTTT. Translating it yields CASSLARDGTIYF. The full variable domain, completed using reference TRBV5-4 and TRBJ1-3, is ETGVTQSPTHLIKTRGQQVTLRCSSQSGHNTVSWYQQALGQGPQFIFQYYREEENGRGNFPPRFSGLQFPNYSSELNVNALELDDSALYLCASSLARDGTIYFGEGSWLTVV.

J is TRBJ1-1 and V is TRBV19; 7 nucleotides align to TRBD1. The V segment lost 3 bases and the J segment 8 bases; nucleotides outside the gene matches: 12. The CDR3 is 15 amino acids. Germline CDR1 and CDR2: LNHDA and SQIVND (reference sequence). CDR3 coding DNA: TGTGCCAGTAGTATCCCAGGGGGTAGTAGAGTAGAAGCTTTCTTT. It translates to CASSIPGGSRVEAFF.

V gene TRBV29-1 combines with J gene TRBJ1-5; D gene uncertain. The germline V and J ends were trimmed by 4 bases and 0 bases, with 7 bases remaining between them. The length of the CDR3 is 13 residues. CDR1 and CDR2 (germline): SQVTM, ANQGSEA. CDR3 DNA: TGCAGCGTTGCGGCAGATAGCAATCAGCCCCAGCATTTT. This sequence encodes CSVAADSNQPQHF.

This chain connects TRBV4-1 to TRBJ1-5; D gene ambiguous. This CDR3 spans 17 amino acids. V was trimmed by 1 base and J by 6 bases, leaving 19 bases between them. Germline V lookup: CDR1 MGHRA, CDR2 YSYEKL. This CDR3 is CASSQVLTPAPPQPQHF. Written as DNA, the CDR3 is TGCGCCAGCAGCCAAGTGTTGACCCCGGCTCCGCCTCAGCCCCAGCATTTT.

The chain carries TRBV28 and TRBJ1-5; D gene ambiguous. The CDR3 is 14 residues long. Germline-derived CDR1 and CDR2 are MDHEN and SYDVKM. Trimming shortened V by 4 bases and J by 9 bases, and 16 bases separated the two germline ends. In nucleotides, the CDR3 is TGTGCCAGCAGTTCCCCCGTTTTGCTTAGGCCCCAGCATTTT. This encodes CASSSPVLLRPQHF.

This sequence joins TRBV5-6 and TRBJ1-5; no clear D. V lost 0 bases, J lost 9 bases, and 13 bases lay in between. The CDR3 has 14 amino acids. Germline V gene data show CDR1 as SGHDT and CDR2 as YYEEEE. The chain's CDR3 is CASSLDGEMGPQHF. CDR3 bases: TGTGCCAGCAGCTTGGACGGGGAAATGGGGCCCCAGCATTTT.

The chain joins TRBV4-2 to TRBJ1-2; perhaps TRBD1 as D (5 bases). CDR3 length: 14 amino acids. Between the trimmed V and J ends, which lost 4 bases and 4 bases, there was a span of 13 bases. Per the germline V gene, CDR1 is LGHNA and CDR2 is YNFKEQ. In DNA, the CDR3 is TGTGCCAGCAGCCCCCCGACACAGGCCTATGGCTACACCTTC. Amino acids: CASSPPTQAYGYTF.

J is TRBJ1-2 and V is TRBV1; the D call TRBD1 from the table was never checked on the DNA. TRBV1 is marked as a pseudogene. This CDR3 has 16 residues. The CDR3 DNA follows: TGCACCAGCAGCCACTCGCCCCAGGGGGCGCGGGATGGCTACACCTTC. Residues: CTSSHSPQGARDGYTF.

The chain links TRBV6-5 to TRBJ1-1, with 10 positions matching TRBD1. The CDR3 has 15 residues. Germline V gene lookup returns CDR1 MNHEY and CDR2 SVGAGI. Trimming removed 6 bases from V and 4 bases from J; junction bases left unmatched: 8. DNA of the CDR3: TGTGCCAGCAGGGGGGGACAGGGGATAAGCACTGAAGCTTTCTTT. Translated: CASRGGQGISTEAFF.

This chain joins TRBV2 and TRBJ1-1; D gene ambiguous. The CDR3 contains 13 residues. Germline V CDR1 and CDR2: SNHLY, FYNNEI. Deletions cut 6 bases from V and 3 bases from J, with 11 bases between. CDR3: CASSFNGYTEAFF. CDR3 DNA sequence: TGTGCCAGCAGCTTTAACGGTTACACTGAAGCTTTCTTT.

This chain uses TRBV10-3 with TRBJ1-1; a possible D gene is TRBD1 (5 bases). CDR1 is ENHRY, CDR2 SYGVKD, per germline. V was trimmed by 4 bases and J by 3 bases, leaving 9 bases between them. The CDR3 covers 13 residues. This CDR3 is CAISVGRDTEAFF. In nucleotides, the CDR3 is TGTGCCATCAGTGTTGGCAGGGACACTGAAGCTTTCTTT.

This clone was counted once. The V call is TRBV10-2, the J call TRBJ1-5; D is perhaps TRBD1 (6 bases). Germline loops: CDR1 WSHSY, CDR2 SAAADI. The germline V and J ends were trimmed by 6 bases and 1 base, with 10 bases remaining between them. This CDR3 is built from 14 residues. The CDR3 is CASSRQASNQPQHF. CDR3 sequence (DNA): TGCGCCAGCAGCAGACAGGCGAGCAATCAGCCCCAGCATTTT.

This clone was seen once. The V and J genes are TRBV29-1 and TRBJ2-1, with 8 bases matching TRBD2. The germline gives CDR1 SQVTM, CDR2 ANQGSEA. V lost 6 bases, J lost 4 bases, and 2 bases stayed unmatched. This CDR3 is 12 amino acids long. The CDR3 spells CSVTSGYNEQFF. The CDR3, as DNA: TGCAGCGTCACTAGCGGATACAATGAGCAGTTCTTC.

The chain employs TRBV27 and TRBJ2-1, with TRBD2 identical over 11 bases. Trimming at V came to 2 bases and at J to 6 bases, leaving 3 bases not matched to a gene. Germline V gives CDR1 MNHEY, CDR2 SMNVEV (reference sequence). The CDR3 contains 15 residues. The CDR3 DNA sequence: TGTGCCAGCAGTTTAATTACTAGCGGGAGCAATGAGCAGTTCTTC. It specifies CASSLITSGSNEQFF.

On this clone: Sequence at one end of the junction differs from germline and may be a read error. The rearrangement uses TRBV7-7 and TRBJ2-7; 7 bases map to TRBD2. Germline-derived CDR1 and CDR2 are SSHAT and FNYEAQ (reference sequence). The CDR3 is made up of 15 amino acids. CDR3 amino acids: CASSLFAGVGYEQYF. The CDR3, as DNA: TGTGCTAGCAGCTTATTTGCGGGGGTTGGTTACGAGCAGTACTTC.

The rearrangement uses TRBV19 and TRBJ2-7; D may be TRBD1 (5 bases). Germline values: CDR1 LNHDA, CDR2 SQIVND (reference sequence). The V gene lost 6 bases and the J gene lost 3 bases, with 6 bases spanning the gap. This CDR3 region has 11 residues. The CDR3 bases are TGTGCCAGTAGCGACAGCTACGAGCAGTACTTC. Translation: CASSDSYEQYF.

The V call is TRBV19, the J call TRBJ1-2, with 8 bases lining up with TRBD1. The ends lost 4 bases at V and 4 bases at J; junction bases unmatched: 11. CDR3 length: 16 amino acids. Germline loops: CDR1 LNHDA, CDR2 SQIVND (reference sequence). The CDR3 DNA reads as TGTGCCAGTAGTACACGGACAGGGCCGGTCGGCTATGGCTACACCTTC. Its protein is CASSTRTGPVGYGYTF.

This clone turned up a few times. The J gene is TRBJ1-2, the V gene TRBV5-1; D gene unclear. The CDR3 has 15 amino acids. Trimming pared 0 bases from V and 4 bases from J, leaving 13 bases between. The germline V gene encodes CDR1 SGHRS and CDR2 YFSETQ. The CDR3 nucleotides read TGCGCCAGCAGCTTGGGAAACCACCCCGGCTATGGCTACACCTTC. Amino acids: CASSLGNHPGYGYTF.

The gene calls are TRBV7-9 and TRBJ2-2; tentatively, D is TRBD1 (5 bases). This CDR3 is built from 12 residues. CDR1 and CDR2 from the germline V gene are SEHNR and FQNEAQ (reference sequence). V was pared by 5 bases and J by 8 bases, with 9 bases between. DNA of the CDR3: TGTGCCAGCAGCCCGCAGGGAGGGGAGCTGTTTTTT. It is translated as CASSPQGGELFF. Variable domain in full (rest from reference TRBV7-9 and TRBJ2-2): DTGVSQNPRHKITKRGQNVTFRCDPISEHNRLYWYRQTLGQGPEFLTYFQNEAQLEKSRLLSDRFSAERPKGSFSTLEIQRTEQGDSAMYLCASSPQGGELFFGEGSRLTVL.

This chain links TRBV25-1 with TRBJ1-1; tentative D call: TRBD1 (5 bases). Germline V gene lookup returns CDR1 MGHDK and CDR2 SYGVNS. The V end lost 6 bases, the J end lost 0 bases, and 11 bases lay between the germline ends. This CDR3 is built from 14 residues. The CDR3 coding sequence is TGTGCCAGCAGGTGGGCGGGACTGAACACTGAAGCTTTCTTT. It translates to CASRWAGLNTEAFF.

This chain uses TRBV7-8 with TRBJ2-7; tentatively, D is TRBD1 (5 bases). V dropped 1 base and J dropped 5 bases, with 12 bases sitting between them. Germline values: CDR1 SGHVS, CDR2 FQNEAQ. The CDR3 consists of 14 residues. CDR3 region: CASSLEGRDNEQYF. CDR3 nucleotide sequence: TGTGCCAGCAGCTTAGAAGGCAGGGATAACGAGCAGTACTTC.

This clone has only a few counts. This sequence joins TRBV27 and TRBJ1-2; no reliable D call. Germline V gene lookup returns CDR1 MNHEY and CDR2 SMNVEV (reference sequence). Trimming pared 4 bases from V and 3 bases from J, leaving 9 bases between. The CDR3 contains 13 residues. As DNA, the CDR3 is TGTGCCAGCAGTTCAAGTACTCACTATGGCTACACCTTC. This encodes CASSSSTHYGYTF.

V is TRBV27 and J is TRBJ2-1; possible D gene TRBD1, 6 bases. CDR3 length: 16 amino acids. V was shortened by 6 bases and J by 0 bases, with 15 bases between the two germline ends. Germline values: CDR1 MNHEY, CDR2 SMNVEV (reference sequence). DNA for the CDR3: TGTGCCAGCAGCCGCCTCCAGGGGTCCTCCTACAATGAGCAGTTCTTC. This sequence encodes CASSRLQGSSYNEQFF.

The chain recombines TRBV2 with TRBJ2-7, with D possibly being TRBD2 (7 bases). Germline loops: CDR1 SNHLY, CDR2 FYNNEI. V gave up 0 bases and J gave up 4 bases, with 16 bases separating them. This CDR3 comprises 16 residues. CDR3 sequence reads: CASSEARGGRIYEQYF. CDR3 in DNA: TGTGCCAGCAGTGAAGCGAGGGGGGGCCGAATATACGAGCAGTACTTC. Looking up the rest from reference TRBV2 and TRBJ2-7 gives the full variable domain: EPEVTQTPSHQVTQMGQEVILRCVPISNHLYFYWYRQILGQKVEFLVSFYNNEISEKSEIFDDQFSVERPDGSNFTLKIRSTKLEDSAMYFCASSEARGGRIYEQYFGPGTRLTVT.